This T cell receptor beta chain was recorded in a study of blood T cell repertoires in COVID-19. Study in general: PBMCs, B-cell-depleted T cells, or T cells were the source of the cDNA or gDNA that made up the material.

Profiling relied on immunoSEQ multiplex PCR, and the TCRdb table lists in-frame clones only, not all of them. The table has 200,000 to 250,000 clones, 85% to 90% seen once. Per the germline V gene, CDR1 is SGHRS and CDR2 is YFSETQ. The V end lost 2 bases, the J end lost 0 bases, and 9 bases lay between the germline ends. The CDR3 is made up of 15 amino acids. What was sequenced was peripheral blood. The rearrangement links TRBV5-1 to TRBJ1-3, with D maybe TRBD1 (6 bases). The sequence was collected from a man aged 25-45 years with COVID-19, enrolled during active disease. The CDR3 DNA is TGCGCCAGCAGCTTCTCAGGGGACTCTGGAAACACCATATATTTT. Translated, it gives CASSFSGDSGNTIYF.